Shown below are 28 T cell receptor beta chains from a single sample sequenced in a study of blood T cell repertoires in COVID-19. The method was immunoSEQ multiplex PCR; TCRdb's version includes in-frame clones alone and lacks a portion of them. The data hold under 110,000 clones, with 80% to 95% observed a single time. Sequences were obtained from peripheral blood. The receptor source for this set is a man aged 50 to 60 with active COVID-19.

The chain is built from TRBV28 and TRBJ1-3; no firm D call. V dropped 3 bases and J dropped 3 bases, with 9 bases sitting between them. Germline V gene lookup returns CDR1 MDHEN and CDR2 SYDVKM. The CDR3 spans 14 residues. DNA for the CDR3: TGTGCCAGCAGTTTCGGGTTAGGTGGAAACACCATATATTTT. Translating gives CASSFGLGGNTIYF.

This chain connects TRBV5-6 to TRBJ2-3; 7 bases are shared with TRBD1. Unmatched junction bases numbered 6, after V lost 6 bases and J lost 2 bases. The V gene's germline CDR1 is SGHDT and CDR2 YYEEEE. The CDR3 length is 14 residues. The chain's CDR3 is CASTRGTVTDTQYF. The CDR3 DNA follows: TGTGCCAGCACGCGAGGGACAGTCACAGATACGCAGTATTTT.

This clone appeared once. V gene TRBV27 combines with J gene TRBJ1-2; 7 positions match TRBD1. V shed 6 bases, J shed 6 bases, and the junction held 7 bases outside the gene matches. The CDR3 spans 13 residues. Germline values: CDR1 MNHEY, CDR2 SMNVEV (reference sequence). The CDR3 coding sequence is TGTGCCAGCAGCCTTGACAGGGTGAATGGCTACACCTTC. Protein product: CASSLDRVNGYTF.

The rearrangement links TRBV28 to TRBJ2-2; perhaps TRBD1 as D (6 bases). Germline CDR1 and CDR2: MDHEN and SYDVKM. The V end was cut by 5 bases, the J end by 3 bases, with 10 bases between. CDR3 size: 14 residues. This chain's CDR3 is CASSETGYTGELFF. CDR3 DNA sequence: TGTGCCAGCAGTGAAACAGGGTACACCGGGGAGCTGTTTTTT.

V and J are TRBV18 and TRBJ2-1; TRBD1 might be the D (9 bases). CDR3 size: 14 residues. Deletions cut 6 bases from V and 14 bases from J, with 23 bases between. Germline values: CDR1 KGHSH, CDR2 LQKENI. The CDR3 DNA is TGTGCCAGCTCCCCTGGGACAGGGACCGGGGGGGAGTTCTTC. Its translation: CASSPGTGTGGEFF. Using reference TRBV18 and TRBJ2-1 for the parts outside the CDR3, the full variable domain is NAGVMQNPRHLVRRRGQEARLRCSPMKGHSHVYWYRQLPEEGLKFMVYLQKENIIDESGMPKERFSAEFPKEGPSILRIQQVVRGDSAAYFCASSPGTGTGGEFFGPGTRLTVL.

J is TRBJ1-4 and V is TRBV30; D gene ambiguous. Germline CDR1 reads GTSNPN; CDR2 reads SVGIG (reference sequence). The CDR3 has 16 amino acids. V dropped 1 base and J dropped 0 bases, with 12 bases sitting between them. For the CDR3, the DNA is TGTGCCTGGAGTGGCGCCACCTCTGCAACTAATGAAAAACTGTTTTTT. Translated: CAWSGATSATNEKLFF.

The V gene is TRBV5-1, the J gene TRBJ1-1; D is unclear. The germline V gene encodes CDR1 SGHRS and CDR2 YFSETQ. This CDR3 is 14 amino acids long. The ends were cut back, 0 bases at V and 5 bases at J, with 11 bases in the middle. The CDR3 protein is CASSLDLTRTEAFF. The CDR3 coding sequence is TGCGCCAGCAGCTTGGACCTTACTAGGACTGAAGCTTTCTTT.

This rearrangement joins TRBV28 to TRBJ1-2; 7 bases fit TRBD1. The CDR3 runs 17 residues. V gave up 3 bases and J gave up 5 bases; unmatched junction bases: 15. CDR1 is MDHEN, CDR2 SYDVKM, per germline. CDR3 DNA sequence: TGTGCCAGCAGTTTCCGTAGGGGCAGGGGGATTGGGTATGGCTACACCTTC. Protein sequence: CASSFRRGRGIGYGYTF.

The chain combines TRBV19 with TRBJ2-1; TRBD1 matches 9 bases. With 0 bases clipped from V and 3 bases from J, the junction kept 0 bases outside the gene matches. CDR3 length equals 15 residues. The germline V gene has CDR1 LNHDA and CDR2 SQIVND (reference sequence). CDR3 sequence: CASSIEDRGYNEQFF. The CDR3 coding sequence is TGTGCCAGTAGTATAGAGGACAGGGGCTACAATGAGCAGTTCTTC.

The chain uses TRBV7-9 and TRBJ2-3; 7 bases line up with TRBD2. V was pared by 0 bases and J by 6 bases, with 6 bases of the junction left unmatched. The germline gives CDR1 SEHNR, CDR2 FQNEAQ (reference sequence). This CDR3 comprises 15 residues. The CDR3 nucleotides read TGTGCCAGCAGCTTAGCGCGGCAGGGAGGGGATACGCAGTATTTT. This translates into CASSLARQGGDTQYF.

Points on this clone: Other DNA sequences from this sample encode an identical CDR3 as well. This chain joins TRBV28 and TRBJ1-5; D call uncertain. The CDR3 sequence is 13 residues long. The V gene's germline CDR1 is MDHEN and CDR2 SYDVKM. Trimming cost V 3 bases and J 4 bases, with 7 bases left between them. CDR3 DNA sequence: TGTGCCAGCAGTTTCGAGGAAAATCAGCCCCAGCATTTT. The encoded protein is CASSFEENQPQHF.

V gene TRBV5-4 combines with J gene TRBJ1-2; weak D call: TRBD1 (6 bases). The CDR3 contains 15 residues. V lost 2 bases to trimming and J lost 8 bases, with 19 bases between them. In germline, CDR1 is SGHNT, CDR2 YYREEE (reference sequence). In DNA, the CDR3 is TGTGCCAGCAGCTTTCAGGGGCCGATTTCGAAAGGCTACACCTTC. Translation gives CASSFQGPISKGYTF.

The J gene is TRBJ1-1, the V gene TRBV15, with 7 bases aligning to TRBD1. The trim removed 7 bases at V and 10 bases at J, leaving 24 bases unmatched. This CDR3 is 17 amino acids long. Germline V lookup: CDR1 LNHNV, CDR2 YYDKDF (reference sequence). This CDR3 reads CATTPGGISLQEGGAFF. The CDR3 DNA follows: TGTGCCACCACCCCAGGGGGAATTTCCCTACAGGAGGGTGGAGCTTTCTTT.

The rearrangement links TRBV11-2 to TRBJ2-1, with 9 positions matching TRBD2. The V and J ends lost 6 bases and 6 bases, in that order; junction bases with no gene match: 9. This CDR3 region has 15 residues. Germline CDR1 SGHAT, CDR2 FQNNGV. In DNA form, the CDR3 reads TGTGCCAGCAGTCTAGGGGCGGGAGGGCCCAATGAGCAGTTCTTC. Translating it yields CASSLGAGGPNEQFF. The whole variable domain, filled in from reference TRBV11-2 and TRBJ2-1, reads EAGVAQSPRYKIIEKRQSVAFWCNPISGHATLYWYQQILGQGPKLLIQFQNNGVVDDSQLPKDRFSAERLKGVDSTLKIQPAKLEDSAVYLCASSLGAGGPNEQFFGPGTRLTVL.

The chain is built from TRBV9 and TRBJ2-2; 7 bases agree with TRBD2. The CDR3 is 15 residues long. Germline values: CDR1 SGDLS, CDR2 YYNGEE. Germline trimming cut 0 bases from V and 5 bases from J; bases unmatched to any gene: 4. CDR3 sequence: CASSVAGGITGELFF. CDR3 coding DNA: TGTGCCAGCAGCGTAGCGGGAGGTATTACCGGGGAGCTGTTTTTT.

This clone was detected once. The chain couples TRBV5-4 to TRBJ2-1, with TRBD1 as a possible D gene (6 bases). This CDR3 contains 13 residues. Germline V gene lookup returns CDR1 SGHNT and CDR2 YYREEE (reference sequence). Trimming shortened V by 5 bases and J by 3 bases, and 9 bases separated the two germline ends. Here the CDR3 DNA reads TGTGCCAGCAGTATGGACAGCTACAATGAGCAGTTCTTC. Translating it yields CASSMDSYNEQFF.

The chain employs TRBV7-2 and TRBJ1-5; tentatively, D is TRBD1 (5 bases). V was pared by 6 bases and J by 9 bases, with 15 bases between. From germline, CDR1 is SGHTA and CDR2 FQGNSA. The CDR3 consists of 13 residues. The CDR3 nucleotides read TGTGCCAGCAGATTGGACCAGGGAGGGCCCCAGCATTTT. Its translation: CASRLDQGGPQHF.

This chain uses TRBV5-1 with TRBJ2-7; 8 nucleotides agree with TRBD1. CDR1 and CDR2 from the germline V gene are SGHRS and YFSETQ. The CDR3 sequence is 14 residues long. Trimming removed 4 bases from V and 6 bases from J; junction bases left unmatched: 9. The CDR3 region is CASSVGQGRGEQYF. The CDR3 coding sequence is TGCGCCAGCAGCGTCGGACAGGGCCGGGGCGAGCAGTACTTC.

This clone occurred once. The DNA for the CDR3 is TGTGCCAGCAGCTCGACAGGGGAAGCTTTCTTT. This encodes CASSSTGEAFF. V and J are TRBV12-3 or TRBV12-4 and TRBJ1-1; TRBD1 matches 7 bases. J gave up 8 bases and V 6 bases, and 3 bases lay outside the gene matches. The CDR3 loop spans 11 amino acids.

There are a few counts of this clone. The chain has TRBV15 and TRBJ1-5; D perhaps matches TRBD1 (5 bases). With 0 bases removed from V and 0 bases from J, the gap between germline ends came to 15 bases. Germline-derived CDR1 and CDR2 are LNHNV and YYDKDF (reference sequence). The length of the CDR3 is 18 residues. CDR3 sequence (DNA): TGTGCCACCAGCAGAGATCTTTTCGCCGGGGGTAGCAATCAGCCCCAGCATTTT. This codes for CATSRDLFAGGSNQPQHF.

The chain combines TRBV3-1 (or the pseudogene TRBV3-2) with TRBJ1-1, with 8 bases fitting TRBD1. Unmatched junction bases numbered 4, after V lost 4 bases and J lost 0 bases. The CDR3 covers 15 residues. The germline CDR1 and CDR2 sequences are LGHDT and YNNKEL (reference sequence). Here the CDR3 reads CASSRGTGMNTEAFF. CDR3 nucleotide sequence: TGTGCCAGCAGCCGAGGGACAGGAATGAACACTGAAGCTTTCTTT.

The chain combines TRBV6-5 with TRBJ1-6; 7 bases map to TRBD1. The CDR3 has 14 residues. The V gene's germline CDR1 is MNHEY and CDR2 SVGAGI. V shed 6 bases, J shed 4 bases, and the junction held 3 bases outside the gene matches. The chain's CDR3 is CASSPGQYNSPLHF. The CDR3 nucleotides read TGTGCCAGCAGCCCGGGACAGTATAATTCACCCCTCCACTTT.

The V and J genes are TRBV2 and TRBJ2-5; the match to TRBD1 covers 12 bases. Germline V gene lookup returns CDR1 SNHLY and CDR2 FYNNEI. J was trimmed by 5 bases and V by 6 bases; bases with no gene match: 10. This CDR3 is built from 16 residues. CDR3 sequence: CASRGQGALWRETQYF. For the CDR3, the DNA is TGTGCCAGCAGGGGACAGGGGGCGCTTTGGAGGGAGACCCAGTACTTC.

V and J are TRBV6-6 and TRBJ2-5, with no clear D. Germline V gene lookup returns CDR1 MNHNY and CDR2 SVGAGI (reference sequence). The CDR3 runs to 13 residues. With 2 bases removed from V and 2 bases from J, the gap between germline ends came to 6 bases. The CDR3 DNA sequence: TGTGCCAGCAGTTACCACGGTCAAGAGACCCAGTACTTC. Its protein product is CASSYHGQETQYF.

V and J are TRBV11-2 and TRBJ2-7; no firm D call. V lost 3 bases and J 8 bases, leaving 5 bases between the germline ends. Germline-derived CDR1 and CDR2 are SGHAT and FQNNGV. CDR3 length equals 10 residues. The CDR3 here is CASSLTQQYF. CDR3 bases: TGTGCCAGCAGCTTGACACAGCAGTACTTC.

The chain links TRBV29-1 to TRBJ2-1, with 12 bases that match TRBD2. Germline-derived CDR1 and CDR2 are SQVTM and ANQGSEA. Unmatched junction bases numbered 15, after V lost 3 bases and J lost 6 bases. The CDR3 is made up of 18 amino acids. CDR3 coding DNA: TGCAGCGTTGACATGTCGACTAGCGGGAGAACGTTAGGCAATGAGCAGTTCTTC. As protein: CSVDMSTSGRTLGNEQFF.

The V gene is TRBV19, the J gene TRBJ2-5; 7 positions agree with TRBD1. The CDR3 consists of 14 residues. Trimming at V came to 4 bases and at J to 2 bases, leaving 4 bases not matched to a gene. Per germline, CDR1 LNHDA and CDR2 SQIVND (reference sequence). In DNA, the CDR3 is TGTGCCAGTAGTACCGGACAGGTACAAGAGACCCAGTACTTC. This encodes CASSTGQVQETQYF.

The gene calls are TRBV4-1 and TRBJ2-3, with 7 nucleotides matching TRBD2. This CDR3 is 16 amino acids long. With 0 bases clipped from V and 4 bases from J, the junction kept 7 bases outside the gene matches. Germline CDR1 is MGHRA and CDR2 is YSYEKL. CDR3 region: CASSQDPPLAADTQYF. In nucleotides, the CDR3 is TGCGCCAGCAGCCAAGATCCCCCGCTAGCGGCAGATACGCAGTATTTT.